There are many counts of the clone carrying this T cell receptor beta chain. Its target is unknown. A J-beta primer mix and a sample-barcoded 5' primer were used in a second PCR of roughly 6 to 11 cycles. Carrying 12 random nucleotides, a template-switch adaptor labeled each individual cDNA molecule. From the 5' RACE reads, TCRdb called clonotypes with MiXCR, one entry per CDR3 protein. This sample yields 600,000 or so distinct CDR3 sequences, of which 20% to 25% are seen a single time; roughly 3.7% belongs to the top ten. This entry belongs to a study of blood T cells in healthy people across ages. Notes on the study in general: Greater diversity and more naive CD4+ cells were seen in long-lived donors than in aged donors. A strong correlation was found between TCR beta diversity and the percentage of naive T cells.

V gave up 1 base and J gave up 0 bases; unmatched junction bases: 6. CDR1 and CDR2 from the germline V gene are LGHDT and YNNKEL (reference sequence). This CDR3 spans 20 amino acids. This sequence joins TRBV3-1 and TRBJ2-1, with 16 bases fitting TRBD2. The sequenced material came from blood. The receptor was derived from a man in his 70s in good health. CDR3 protein: CASSQGTGLAGGPSYNEQFF. The CDR3 bases are TGTGCCAGCAGCCAAGGCACGGGACTAGCGGGAGGGCCCTCCTACAATGAGCAGTTCTTC.